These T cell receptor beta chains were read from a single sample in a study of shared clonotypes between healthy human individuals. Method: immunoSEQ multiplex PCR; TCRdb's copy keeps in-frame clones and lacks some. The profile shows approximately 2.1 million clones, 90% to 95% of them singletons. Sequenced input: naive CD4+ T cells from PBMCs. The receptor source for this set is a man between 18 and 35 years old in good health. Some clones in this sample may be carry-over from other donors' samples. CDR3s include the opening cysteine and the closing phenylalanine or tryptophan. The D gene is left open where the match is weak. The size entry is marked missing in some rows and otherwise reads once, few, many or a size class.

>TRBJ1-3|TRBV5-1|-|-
TGCGCCAGCACGCGGGGGGAATCTGGAAACACCATATATTTT
CASTRGESGNTIYF
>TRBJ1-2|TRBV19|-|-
TGTGCCAGTAGTACCCAACAACAGGGCAACTATGGCTACACCTTC
CASSTQQQGNYGYTF
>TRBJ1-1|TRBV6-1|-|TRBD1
TGTGCCAGCAGTGACGCCGGGACAGGGGGCAGGGGGAAAACTGAAGCTTTCTTT
CASSDAGTGGRGKTEAFF
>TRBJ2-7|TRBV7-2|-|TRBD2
TGTGCCAGCAGCTTATCGGGGACTAGCGGGATAGTCGGGGAGCAGTACTTC
CASSLSGTSGIVGEQYF
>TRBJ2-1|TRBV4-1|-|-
TGCGCCAGCAGCCAATGGGCAAACAATGAGCAGTTCTTC
CASSQWANNEQFF
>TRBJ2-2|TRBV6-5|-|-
TGTGCCAGCGCCCAGGGTCCCTCCAACACCGGGGAGCTGTTTTTT
CASAQGPSNTGELFF
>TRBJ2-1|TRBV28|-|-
TGTGCCAGCAGTTTCTCGTCATCCGAGCAGTTCTTC
CASSFSSSEQFF
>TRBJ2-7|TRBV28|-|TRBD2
TGTGCCAGCAGTTCCCTAGCGGGAGGGGGCTACGAGCAGTACTTC
CASSSLAGGGYEQYF
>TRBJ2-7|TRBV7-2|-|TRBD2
TGTGCCAGCAGCTCCTACGGGACTAGCGGTTCCTACGAGCAGTACTTC
CASSSYGTSGSYEQYF
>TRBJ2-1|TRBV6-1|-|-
TGTGCCAGCAGTGATCCCTTTAGACAGATGGACAATGAGCAGTTCTTC
CASSDPFRQMDNEQFF
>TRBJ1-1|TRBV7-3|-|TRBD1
TGTGCCAGCAGCCTCGGCCCGACAGGGAGTAACACTGAAGCTTTCTTT
CASSLGPTGSNTEAFF
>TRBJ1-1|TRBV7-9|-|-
TGTGCCGGGGGGCACACTGAAGCTTTCTTT
CAGGHTEAFF
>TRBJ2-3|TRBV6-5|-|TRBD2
TGTGCCAGCAGCCTACTAGCGGGAGCTGATGATACGCAGTATTTT
CASSLLAGADDTQYF
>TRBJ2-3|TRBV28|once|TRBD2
TGTGCCAGCAGTTCTCCGGGACTAGCGGGTTCGCAGTATTTT
CASSSPGLAGSQYF
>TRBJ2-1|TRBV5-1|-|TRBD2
TGCGCCAGCAGCTTATCCGGGACTAGCGGGATCACGAGGTTCTTC
CASSLSGTSGITRFF
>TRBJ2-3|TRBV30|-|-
TGTGCCCAAGCTAGCACAGATACGCAGTATTTT
CAQASTDTQYF
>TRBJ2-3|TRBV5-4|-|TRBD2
TGTGCCAGCAGCTTGGACCTAGCGGGAAACACAGATACGCAGTATTTT
CASSLDLAGNTDTQYF
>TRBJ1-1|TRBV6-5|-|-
TGTGCCAGCAGTCCCCGGCCCGGGGAAGCTTTCTTT
CASSPRPGEAFF
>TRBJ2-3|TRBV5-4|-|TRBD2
TGTGCCAGCAGCCCGGGGCGGCTAGCGGGGACAGATACGCAGTATTTT
CASSPGRLAGTDTQYF
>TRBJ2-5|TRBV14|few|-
TGTGCCAGCAGCCAAGATCTTAGGGAAGAGACCCAGTACTTC
CASSQDLREETQYF
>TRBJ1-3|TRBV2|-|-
TGTGCCAGCAGTTATGCAGGGGCCTCTGGAAACACCATATATTTT
CASSYAGASGNTIYF
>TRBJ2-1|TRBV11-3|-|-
TGTGCCAGCAGCTCCAGGGACGAGCAGTTCTTC
CASSSRDEQFF
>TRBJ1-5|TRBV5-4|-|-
TGTGCCAGCAGCCCCCACCCGGGGAGGGGGGTTACGGGCAATCAGCCCCAGCATTTT
CASSPHPGRGVTGNQPQHF
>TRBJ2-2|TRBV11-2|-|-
TGTGCCAGCAGCCCCATCGGAGGGGGACTCGGGGAGCTGTTTTTT
CASSPIGGGLGELFF
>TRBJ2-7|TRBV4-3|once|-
TGCGCCAGCAGCCAAGATCTTATAGGATACTACGAGCAGTACTTC
CASSQDLIGYYEQYF
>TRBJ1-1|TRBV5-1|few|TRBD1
TGCGCCAGCAGCTTGCAGGGGGATACTGAAGCTTTCTTT
CASSLQGDTEAFF
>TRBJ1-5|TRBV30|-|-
TGTGCCTGGAGTGTACGACCCAATCAGCCCCAGCATTTT
CAWSVRPNQPQHF
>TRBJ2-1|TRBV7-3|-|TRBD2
TGTGCCAGCAGCTTAAAACCCGGGCCTAGCGGGAACCTAAATGAGCAGTTCTTC
CASSLKPGPSGNLNEQFF
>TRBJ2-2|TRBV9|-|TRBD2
TGTGCCAGCAGCGTAGCTATAGCGGGGATCGCCGGGGAGCTGTTTTTT
CASSVAIAGIAGELFF
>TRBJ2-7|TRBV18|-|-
TGTGCCAGCTCACCATTCGACGGAAGCTCCTACGAGCAGTACTTC
CASSPFDGSSYEQYF
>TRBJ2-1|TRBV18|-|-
TGTGCCAGCTCACAGTCTATCGGGGACAATGAGCAGTTCTTC
CASSQSIGDNEQFF
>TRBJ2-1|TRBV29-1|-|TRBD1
TGCACCGGGACAGCAAGCTCCTACAATGAGCAGTTCTTC
CTGTASSYNEQFF
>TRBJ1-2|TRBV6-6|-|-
TGTGCCAGCAGTTACTCTGGGAACTCCTATGGCTACACCTTC
CASSYSGNSYGYTF
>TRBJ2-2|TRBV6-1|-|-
TGTGCCAGCAGTGATGCCAGGGTGAACACCGGGGAGCTGTTTTTT
CASSDARVNTGELFF
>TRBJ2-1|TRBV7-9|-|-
TGTGCCAGCAGCTTTAGGACTGCCTACAATGAGCAGTTCTTC
CASSFRTAYNEQFF
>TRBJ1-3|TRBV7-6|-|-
TGTGCCAGCAGCTTAGACACGGGACTTAGCTCTGGAAACACCATATATTTT
CASSLDTGLSSGNTIYF
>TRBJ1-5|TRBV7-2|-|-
TGTGCCAGCAGCTCCCAGGGACGGGCTTCTCAGCCCCAGCATTTT
CASSSQGRASQPQHF
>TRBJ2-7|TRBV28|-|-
TGTGCCAGCAGTTTAGTAGTCGGCCAACGATCCGAGATGTACGAGCAGTACTTC
CASSLVVGQRSEMYEQYF